This T cell receptor (beta chain) was sequenced in a study of T-cell reconstitution after alpha-beta-depleted transplantation in children. By share, this clonotype counts as medium-sized. The CDR3 has 13 amino acids. CDR1 is MDHEN, CDR2 SYDVKM, per germline. Trimming removed 7 bases at V and 2 bases at J, with 12 bases between. Unique molecular identifiers were used in preparing the TCRbeta library. TCRdb reanalysed the PCR reads using MiXCR and keeps one entry per CDR3 protein. Of roughly 100,000 distinct CDR3 sequences in the sample, around 6.1% were seen once. The chain joins TRBV28 to TRBJ2-7; the D is unclear. The sample in question was PBMCs, mostly from graft donor cells, obtained 60 days after TCRalphabeta/CD19-depleted stem cell transplant. The clonotype comes from a female patient aged 2-9 years who had a stem cell transplant for Fanconi anemia, so the T cells may come from the graft donor. Here the CDR3 reads CASTKGWAYEQYF. CDR3 nucleotide sequence: TGTGCCAGCACGAAGGGTTGGGCCTACGAGCAGTACTTC.